These 21 T cell receptor beta chains originate from one sample sequenced in a study of T cell responses to AZD1222 COVID-19 vaccine. Produced via immunoSEQ multiplex PCR; TCRdb's table is partial and in-frame only. The sample shows 140,000 to 150,000 clones, approximately 78% of them seen only once. The sequenced sample was peripheral blood, obtained on day 0 of MenACWY control vaccination. The source is an adult in good health.

The sample holds one count of this clone. The gene calls are TRBV7-3 and TRBJ1-5, with TRBD1 as a possible D gene (6 bases). Per germline, CDR1 SGHTA and CDR2 FQGTGA. V was trimmed by 5 bases and J by 1 base, leaving 15 bases between them. This CDR3 is built from 16 residues. The CDR3 loop is CASSPTLTGSNQPQHF. The DNA for the CDR3 is TGTGCCAGCAGCCCAACCCTGACAGGCAGCAATCAGCCCCAGCATTTT. Together with reference TRBV7-3 and TRBJ1-5, the CDR3 gives the full variable domain: GAGVSQTPSNKVTEKGKYVELRCDPISGHTALYWYRQSLGQGPEFLIYFQGTGAADDSGLPNDRFFAVRPEGSVSTLKIQRTERGDSAVYLCASSPTLTGSNQPQHFGDGTRLSIL.

The rearrangement uses TRBV13 and TRBJ1-2, with D uncertain. Trimming removed 1 base from V and 9 bases from J, with 18 bases in between. The CDR3 has 15 residues. Germline V gives CDR1 PRHDT, CDR2 FYEKMQ (reference sequence). The CDR3 is CASSLEGRPTLSYTF. CDR3 bases: TGTGCCAGCAGCTTAGAAGGCAGGCCGACTCTAAGCTACACCTTC.

The chain joins TRBV12-2 to TRBJ2-1; TRBD1, the table's D call, lacks a check against the DNA. TRBV12-2 is a pseudogene. The CDR3 is 15 residues long. DNA of the CDR3: TGTGCAAGTCGCTTAAACAGGGGGCAGGGGAATGAGCAGTTCTTC. Amino acid sequence: CASRLNRGQGNEQFF.

This clone has a handful of counts. The gene calls are TRBV2 and TRBJ1-2; the D gene is possibly TRBD1 (5 bases). This CDR3 contains 13 residues. Trimming removed 3 bases at V and 8 bases at J, with 13 bases between. CDR1 is SNHLY, CDR2 FYNNEI, per germline. This chain's CDR3 is CASSDGQQGGYTF. The CDR3 bases are TGTGCCAGCAGTGATGGGCAGCAGGGCGGCTACACCTTC.

This clone was counted once. The chain joins TRBV5-6 to TRBJ1-2, with 8 bases fitting TRBD1. Germline loops: CDR1 SGHDT, CDR2 YYEEEE. CDR3 length: 14 amino acids. The V segment lost 3 bases and the J segment 6 bases; nucleotides outside the gene matches: 7. This CDR3 is CASSYADRVDGYTF. The CDR3 DNA sequence: TGTGCCAGCAGCTACGCGGACAGGGTGGATGGCTACACCTTC.

V and J are TRBV3-1 (or the pseudogene TRBV3-2) and TRBJ2-3; TRBD1 aligns across 9 bases. This CDR3 is 16 amino acids long. The germline CDR1 and CDR2 sequences are LGHDT and YNNKEL (reference sequence). With V trimmed by 4 bases and J by 3 bases, 8 bases remained unmatched. CDR3 nucleotide sequence: TGTGCCAGCAGCCCAGGGGGACAGGGCAGGACAGATACGCAGTATTTT. Residues: CASSPGGQGRTDTQYF.

The rearrangement joins TRBV5-5 to TRBJ1-4; D possibly corresponds to TRBD1 (6 bases). The CDR3 is made up of 15 amino acids. Trimming took 2 bases from V and 5 from J, leaving 13 bases between them. CDR1 SGHKS and CDR2 YYEKEE come from the germline V gene (reference sequence). CDR3 nucleotide sequence: TGTGCCAGCAGCTTAGACGACAGGATAAATGAAAAACTGTTTTTT. Translated, it gives CASSLDDRINEKLFF. The whole variable domain, filled in from reference TRBV5-5 and TRBJ1-4, reads DAGVTQSPTHLIKTRGQQVTLRCSPISGHKSVSWYQQVLGQGPQFIFQYYEKEERGRGNFPDRFSARQFPNYSSELNVNALLLGDSALYLCASSLDDRINEKLFFGSGTQLSVL.

The chain recombines TRBV11-1 with TRBJ1-1, with D possibly TRBD1 on 5 matching bases. Germline V CDR1 and CDR2: SGHAT, FQDESV (reference sequence). This CDR3 region has 15 residues. V gave up 1 base and J gave up 1 base, with 10 bases separating them. The CDR3 DNA is TGTGCCAGCAGCTTAGGGTCGGGACGGAACACTGAAGCTTTCTTT. This encodes CASSLGSGRNTEAFF.

The rearrangement joins TRBV7-9 to TRBJ2-2; D gene unclear. V lost 5 bases to trimming and J lost 6 bases, with 7 bases between them. Germline CDR1 SEHNR, CDR2 FQNEAQ (reference sequence). CDR3 length: 12 residues. For the CDR3, the DNA is TGTGCCAGCAGCCTCCTCGCCGGGGAGCTGTTTTTT. Its translation is CASSLLAGELFF.

This chain uses TRBV5-6 with TRBJ2-3; TRBD2 agrees at 10 bases. Unmatched junction bases numbered 12, after V lost 5 bases and J lost 6 bases. The CDR3 is 16 residues long. Germline V gene sequence: CDR1 SGHDT, CDR2 YYEEEE. The CDR3: CASSLRLAGGRDTQYF. CDR3 in DNA: TGTGCCAGCAGTCTTCGCTTAGCGGGGGGCCGGGATACGCAGTATTTT.

This chain links TRBV7-2 with TRBJ2-2, with D perhaps matching TRBD1 (5 bases). There are 14 residues in the CDR3. CDR1 is SGHTA and CDR2 is FQGNSA in the germline V gene. V lost 1 base and J 7 bases, leaving 10 bases between the germline ends. In DNA form, the CDR3 reads TGTGCCAGCAGCTTAGGGGCAGGGTTCGGGGAGCTGTTTTTT. Translation gives CASSLGAGFGELFF.

The chain links TRBV27 to TRBJ2-7; D unclear. This CDR3 has 9 residues. CDR1 is MNHEY and CDR2 is SMNVEV in the germline V gene (reference sequence). V dropped 9 bases and J dropped 3 bases, with 3 bases sitting between them. CDR3 coding DNA: TGTGCCAGTGGCTACGAGCAGTACGTC. This sequence encodes CASGYEQYV.

The genes are TRBV5-1 and TRBJ1-2; D may be TRBD1 (5 bases). Between the trimmed V and J ends, which lost 4 bases and 2 bases, there was a span of 9 bases. CDR3 length equals 13 residues. Germline CDR1 reads SGHRS; CDR2 reads YFSETQ. The DNA for the CDR3 is TGCGCCAGCAGCCCCGAGGGGAACTATGGCTACACCTTC. Amino acid sequence: CASSPEGNYGYTF. The full variable domain, completed using reference TRBV5-1 and TRBJ1-2, is KAGVTQTPRYLIKTRGQQVTLSCSPISGHRSVSWYQQTPGQGLQFLFEYFSETQRNKGNFPGRFSGRQFSNSRSEMNVSTLELGDSALYLCASSPEGNYGYTFGSGTRLTVV.

This sequence joins TRBV19 and TRBJ2-2, with TRBD1 identical over 7 bases. The V segment lost 3 bases and the J segment 1 base; nucleotides outside the gene matches: 11. Per germline, CDR1 LNHDA and CDR2 SQIVND (reference sequence). The CDR3 has 18 residues. The CDR3 DNA reads as TGTGCCAGTAGTATGGATGTGGGGGACAGCCAGAACACCGGGGAGCTGTTTTTT. Amino acids: CASSMDVGDSQNTGELFF.

The chain joins TRBV4-1 to TRBJ1-2; the match to TRBD1 covers 7 bases. The length of the CDR3 is 17 residues. Germline V CDR1 and CDR2: MGHRA, YSYEKL. Trimming took 4 bases from V and 0 from J; bases not matched to a gene: 11. CDR3 sequence (DNA): TGCGCCAGCAGCCCGCCGAACCGGGACAGAGCTAACTATGGCTACACCTTC. Translating it yields CASSPPNRDRANYGYTF.

The chain joins TRBV25-1 to TRBJ2-6; the D gene is possibly TRBD1 (6 bases). V was cut by 6 bases and J by 0 bases, with 15 bases left in between. The CDR3 length is 17 residues. CDR1 is MGHDK, CDR2 SYGVNS, per germline. CDR3: CASSRQGSSSGANVLTF. The CDR3 DNA is TGTGCCAGCAGCCGGCAGGGGTCGAGCTCTGGGGCCAACGTCCTGACTTTC.

The genes are TRBV19 and TRBJ2-5; D uncertain. Germline V gene lookup returns CDR1 LNHDA and CDR2 SQIVND (reference sequence). V lost 5 bases to trimming and J lost 3 bases, with 10 bases between them. The CDR3 loop spans 13 amino acids. In DNA, the CDR3 is TGTGCCAGTAGTTTAACGAGAGAAGAGACCCAGTACTTC. This encodes CASSLTREETQYF.

This clone was seen only once. The V and J genes are TRBV5-8 and TRBJ1-5; D is possibly TRBD1 (5 bases). The ends were cut back, 6 bases at V and 3 bases at J, with 10 bases in the middle. CDR1 and CDR2 from the germline V gene are SGHTS and YDEGEE. CDR3 length equals 13 residues. CDR3 DNA: TGTGCCAGCATGCGCAGGGACAATCAGCCCCAGCATTTT. This codes for CASMRRDNQPQHF.

This clone was counted only a few times. The V and J genes are TRBV5-4 and TRBJ2-3; 9 positions agree with TRBD1. This CDR3 region has 15 residues. V trimming: 0 bases; J trimming: 3 bases; junction bases outside the gene matches: 2. The germline V gene encodes CDR1 SGHNT and CDR2 YYREEE (reference sequence). The CDR3 is CASSLDRGLTDTQYF. CDR3 DNA: TGTGCCAGCAGCTTGGACAGGGGGCTGACAGATACGCAGTATTTT.

This chain links TRBV6-5 with TRBJ1-2, with 10 positions matching TRBD1. The CDR3 is 14 residues long. V lost 4 bases and J lost 3; bases outside the gene matches: 2. The germline V gene has CDR1 MNHEY and CDR2 SVGAGI. The CDR3, as DNA: TGTGCCAGCAGTTCCGGGACAGGGGACTATGGCTACACCTTC. Residues: CASSSGTGDYGYTF.

The chain recombines TRBV5-1 with TRBJ2-7, with D maybe TRBD2 (5 bases). CDR1 SGHRS and CDR2 YFSETQ come from the germline V gene. Trimming took off 4 bases at V and 7 bases at J, with 18 bases between the two ends. There are 14 residues in the CDR3. CDR3 nucleotide sequence: TGCGCCAGCAGCCCAGACGGCAGTTCGGGGGAGCAGTACTTC. Translating it yields CASSPDGSSGEQYF.